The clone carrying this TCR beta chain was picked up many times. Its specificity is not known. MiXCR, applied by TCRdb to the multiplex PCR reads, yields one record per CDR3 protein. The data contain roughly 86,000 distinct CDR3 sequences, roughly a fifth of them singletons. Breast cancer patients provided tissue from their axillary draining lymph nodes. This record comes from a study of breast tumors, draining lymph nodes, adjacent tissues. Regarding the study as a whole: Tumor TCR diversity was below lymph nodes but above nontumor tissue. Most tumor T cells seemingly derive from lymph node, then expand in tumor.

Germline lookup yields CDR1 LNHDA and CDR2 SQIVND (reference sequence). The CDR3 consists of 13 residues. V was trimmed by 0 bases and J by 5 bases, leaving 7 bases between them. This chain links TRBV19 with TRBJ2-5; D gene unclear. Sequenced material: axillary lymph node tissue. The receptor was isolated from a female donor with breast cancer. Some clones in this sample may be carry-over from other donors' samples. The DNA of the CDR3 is TGTGCCAGTAGTATAGAGTCTAGGGAGACCCAGTACTTC. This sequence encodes CASSIESRETQYF.